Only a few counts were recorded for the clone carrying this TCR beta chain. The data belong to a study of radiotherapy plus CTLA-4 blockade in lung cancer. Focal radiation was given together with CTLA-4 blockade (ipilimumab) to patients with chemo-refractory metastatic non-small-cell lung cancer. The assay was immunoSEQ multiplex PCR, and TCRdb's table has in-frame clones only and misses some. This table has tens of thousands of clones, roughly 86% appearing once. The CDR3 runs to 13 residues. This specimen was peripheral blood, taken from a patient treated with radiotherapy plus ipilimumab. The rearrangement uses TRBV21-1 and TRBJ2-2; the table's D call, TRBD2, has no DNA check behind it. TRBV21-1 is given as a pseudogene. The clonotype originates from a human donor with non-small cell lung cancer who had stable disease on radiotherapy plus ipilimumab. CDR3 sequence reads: CASTETNTGELFF. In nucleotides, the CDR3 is TGTGCCAGCACCGAGACGAACACCGGGGAGCTGTTTTTT.